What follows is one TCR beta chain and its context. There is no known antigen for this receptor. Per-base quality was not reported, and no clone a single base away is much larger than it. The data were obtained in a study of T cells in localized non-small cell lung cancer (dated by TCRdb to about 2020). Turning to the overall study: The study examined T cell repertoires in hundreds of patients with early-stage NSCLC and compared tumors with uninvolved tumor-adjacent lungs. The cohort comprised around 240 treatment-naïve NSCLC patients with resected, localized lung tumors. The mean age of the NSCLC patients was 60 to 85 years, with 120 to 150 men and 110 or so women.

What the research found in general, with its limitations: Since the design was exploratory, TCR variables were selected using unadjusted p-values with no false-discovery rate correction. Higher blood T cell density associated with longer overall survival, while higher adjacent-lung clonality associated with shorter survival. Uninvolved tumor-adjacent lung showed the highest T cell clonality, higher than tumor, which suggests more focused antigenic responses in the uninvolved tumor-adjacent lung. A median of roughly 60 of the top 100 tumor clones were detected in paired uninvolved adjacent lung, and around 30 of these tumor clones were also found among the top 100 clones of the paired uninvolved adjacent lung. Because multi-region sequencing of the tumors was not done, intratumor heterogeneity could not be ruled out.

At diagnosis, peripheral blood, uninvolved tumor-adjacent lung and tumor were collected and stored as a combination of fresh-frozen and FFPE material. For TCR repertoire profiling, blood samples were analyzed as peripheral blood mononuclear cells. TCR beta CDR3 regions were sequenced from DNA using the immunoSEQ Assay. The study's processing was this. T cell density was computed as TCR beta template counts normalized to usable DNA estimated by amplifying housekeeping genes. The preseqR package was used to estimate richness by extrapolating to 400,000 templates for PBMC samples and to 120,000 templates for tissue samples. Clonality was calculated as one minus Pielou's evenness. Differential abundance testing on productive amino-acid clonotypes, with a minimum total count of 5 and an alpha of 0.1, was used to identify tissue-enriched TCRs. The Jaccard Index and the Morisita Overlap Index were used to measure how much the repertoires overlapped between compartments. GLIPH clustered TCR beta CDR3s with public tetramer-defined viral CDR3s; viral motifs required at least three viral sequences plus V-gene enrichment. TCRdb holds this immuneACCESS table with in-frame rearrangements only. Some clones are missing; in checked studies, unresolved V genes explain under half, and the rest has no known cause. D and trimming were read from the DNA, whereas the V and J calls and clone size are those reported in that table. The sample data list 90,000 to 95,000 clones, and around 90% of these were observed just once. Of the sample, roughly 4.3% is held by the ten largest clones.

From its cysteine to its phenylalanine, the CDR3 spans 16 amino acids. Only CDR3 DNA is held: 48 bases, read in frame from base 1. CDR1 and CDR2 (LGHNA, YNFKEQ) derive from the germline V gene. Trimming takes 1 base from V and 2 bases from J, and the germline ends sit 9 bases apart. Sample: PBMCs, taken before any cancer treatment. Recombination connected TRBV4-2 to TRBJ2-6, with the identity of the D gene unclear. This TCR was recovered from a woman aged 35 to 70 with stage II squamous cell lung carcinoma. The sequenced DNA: TGTGCCAGCAGCCAAGCTAGGGCGCCTGGGGCCAACGTCCTGACTTTC. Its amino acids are CASSQARAPGANVLTF.